This T cell receptor (beta chain) was identified in a study of OX40 agonist ivuxolimab in advanced cancers. Study details: Males comprised around four fifths of the group, whose mean age was 60 years (range roughly 20 to 85). Partial responses were achieved by three patients, one with hepatocellular carcinoma and two with cutaneous melanoma.

Blood sampling took place at baseline, cycle 4 day 1, and cycle 7 day 1. Data came from immunoSEQ multiplex PCR; TCRdb stores just in-frame clones and leaves some out. The data show tens of thousands of clones, around 87% seen once. The origin of this receptor is an adult with an advanced solid tumor such as melanoma, head and neck, liver or kidney cancer. The sample here was CD4+ or CD8+ T cells sorted from blood, taken in a trial of the OX40 agonist ivuxolimab.

The chain's CDR3 is CAWSQAPNQPQHF. CDR3 DNA sequence: TGTGCCTGGAGCCAGGCGCCTAATCAGCCCCAGCATTTT. The chain recombines TRBV30 with TRBJ1-5; D gene ambiguous. The V gene lost 3 bases and the J gene lost 4 bases, with 10 bases spanning the gap. The CDR3 is made up of 13 amino acids. Germline CDR1 GTSNPN, CDR2 SVGIG (reference sequence).